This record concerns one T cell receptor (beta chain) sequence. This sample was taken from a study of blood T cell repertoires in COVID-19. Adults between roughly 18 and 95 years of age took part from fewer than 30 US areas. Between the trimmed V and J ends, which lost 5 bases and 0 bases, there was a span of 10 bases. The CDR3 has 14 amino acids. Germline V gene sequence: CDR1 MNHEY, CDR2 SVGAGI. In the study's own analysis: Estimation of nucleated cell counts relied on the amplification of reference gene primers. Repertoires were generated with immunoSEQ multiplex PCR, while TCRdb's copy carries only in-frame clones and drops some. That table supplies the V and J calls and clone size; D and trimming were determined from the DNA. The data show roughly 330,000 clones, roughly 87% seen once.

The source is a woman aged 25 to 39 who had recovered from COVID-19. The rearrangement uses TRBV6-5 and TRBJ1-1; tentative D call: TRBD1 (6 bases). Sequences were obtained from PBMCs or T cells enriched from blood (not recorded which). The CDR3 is CASSPTGMNTEAFF. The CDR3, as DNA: TGTGCCAGCAGTCCGACAGGCATGAACACTGAAGCTTTCTTT.